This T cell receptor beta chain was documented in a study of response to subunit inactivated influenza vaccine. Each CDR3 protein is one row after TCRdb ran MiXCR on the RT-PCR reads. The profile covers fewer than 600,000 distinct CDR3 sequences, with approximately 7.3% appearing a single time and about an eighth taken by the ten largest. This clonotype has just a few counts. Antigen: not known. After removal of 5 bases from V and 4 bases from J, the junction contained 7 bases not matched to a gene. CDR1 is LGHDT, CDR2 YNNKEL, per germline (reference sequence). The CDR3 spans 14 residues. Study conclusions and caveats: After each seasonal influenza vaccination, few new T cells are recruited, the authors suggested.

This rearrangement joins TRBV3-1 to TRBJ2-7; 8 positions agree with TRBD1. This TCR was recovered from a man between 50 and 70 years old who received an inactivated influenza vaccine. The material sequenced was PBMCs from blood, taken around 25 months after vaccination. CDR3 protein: CASSTMGQAYEQYF. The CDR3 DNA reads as TGTGCCAGCAGCACCATGGGACAGGCTTACGAGCAGTACTTC.